A single sample gave rise to the 6 T cell receptor beta chains below, sequenced in a study of patients and donors after allogeneic stem cell transplantation. TCRdb independently ran MiXCR on the RT-PCR reads; one entry per CDR3 protein. The data contain fewer than 60,000 distinct CDR3 sequences, 13% of them singletons. The source material was blood, either unsorted or a sorted T cell fraction (not recorded which). All receptors come from a human donor who was either an allogeneic HSCT recipient or a stem cell or donor lymphocyte infusion donor (not recorded which). It is not recorded whose cells these are; they may come from a transplant donor.

This clonotype has at least ten counts. The V call is TRBV10-3, the J call TRBJ2-7; maybe TRBD1 (6 bases). Between the trimmed V and J ends, which lost 8 bases and 3 bases, there was a span of 8 bases. CDR1 and CDR2 from the germline V gene are ENHRY and SYGVKD. The CDR3 covers 11 residues. The CDR3 reads CAIGGGYEQYF. As DNA, the CDR3 is TGTGCCATCGGGGGCGGCTACGAGCAGTACTTC.

Only one count was recorded for this clonotype. The rearrangement joins TRBV4-2 to TRBJ2-1, with TRBD2 identical over 9 bases. The CDR3 extends over 15 amino acids. Germline CDR1 is LGHNA and CDR2 is YNFKEQ. The V segment lost 3 bases and the J segment 8 bases; nucleotides outside the gene matches: 8. The CDR3 region has the DNA TGTGCCAGCAGCCACCCCATCGGCGGGAGGGATGAGCAGTTCTTC. Translation gives CASSHPIGGRDEQFF.

The chain couples TRBV13 to TRBJ2-3, with D possibly matching TRBD2 (6 bases). Trimming stripped 3 bases from V and 4 bases from J, with 14 bases between. Germline-derived CDR1 and CDR2 are PRHDT and FYEKMQ (reference sequence). This CDR3 comprises 15 residues. DNA of the CDR3: TGTGCCAGCAGCTTCGGGACTCCCGGGGCAGATACGCAGTATTTT. Translation gives CASSFGTPGADTQYF.

The table lists this clonotype with many counts. The rearrangement links TRBV21-1 to TRBJ1-2; the D call in the table, TRBD1, was not verified against the DNA. TRBV21-1 constitutes a pseudogene. This CDR3 is built from 11 residues. CDR3 sequence reads: CASSTDRGYTF. The CDR3 region has the DNA TGTGCCAGCAGCACCGACAGGGGCTACACCTTC.

This clonotype was detected a few times. The chain employs TRBV11-2 and TRBJ1-4; D remains ambiguous. The length of the CDR3 is 12 residues. The germline V gene encodes CDR1 SGHAT and CDR2 FQNNGV. V lost 5 bases, J lost 9 bases, and 10 bases lay in between. In DNA, the CDR3 is TGTGCCAGCAGCCCATCATCTCAAAAACTGTTTTTT. This gives the protein CASSPSSQKLFF.

Ten or more counts support this clonotype. The J gene is TRBJ1-2, the V gene TRBV7-8, with 7 bases identical to TRBD1. V shed 0 bases, J shed 5 bases, and the junction held 6 bases outside the gene matches. The length of the CDR3 is 15 residues. Germline V CDR1 and CDR2: SGHVS, FQNEAQ. Here the CDR3 reads CASSLARTGDYGYTF. In nucleotides, the CDR3 is TGTGCCAGCAGCTTAGCTCGGACAGGAGATTATGGCTACACCTTC.